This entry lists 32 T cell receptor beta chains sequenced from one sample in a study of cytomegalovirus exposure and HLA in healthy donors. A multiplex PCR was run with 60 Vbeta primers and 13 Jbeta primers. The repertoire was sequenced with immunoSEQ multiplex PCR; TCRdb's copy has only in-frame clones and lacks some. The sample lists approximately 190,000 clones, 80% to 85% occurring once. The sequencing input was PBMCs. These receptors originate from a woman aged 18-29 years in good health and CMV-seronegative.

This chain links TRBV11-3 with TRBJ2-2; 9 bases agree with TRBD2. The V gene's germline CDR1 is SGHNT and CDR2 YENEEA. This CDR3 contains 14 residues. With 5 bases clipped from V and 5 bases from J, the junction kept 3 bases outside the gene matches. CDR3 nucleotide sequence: TGTGCCAGCAGCGGCGGACTAGCGACCGGGGAGCTGTTTTTT. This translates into CASSGGLATGELFF.

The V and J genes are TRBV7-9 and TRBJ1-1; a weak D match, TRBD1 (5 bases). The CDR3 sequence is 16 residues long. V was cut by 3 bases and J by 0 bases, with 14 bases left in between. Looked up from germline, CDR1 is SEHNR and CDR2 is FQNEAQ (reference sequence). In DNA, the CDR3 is TGTGCCAGCAGCTTCGGGTTGGGACTCGTGAACACTGAAGCTTTCTTT. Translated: CASSFGLGLVNTEAFF.

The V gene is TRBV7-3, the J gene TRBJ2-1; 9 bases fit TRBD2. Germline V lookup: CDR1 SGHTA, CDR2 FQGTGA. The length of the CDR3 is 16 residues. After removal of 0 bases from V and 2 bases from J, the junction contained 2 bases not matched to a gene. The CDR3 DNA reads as TGTGCCAGCAGCTTAACGACTAGCGGTACCTACAATGAGCAGTTCTTC. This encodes CASSLTTSGTYNEQFF.

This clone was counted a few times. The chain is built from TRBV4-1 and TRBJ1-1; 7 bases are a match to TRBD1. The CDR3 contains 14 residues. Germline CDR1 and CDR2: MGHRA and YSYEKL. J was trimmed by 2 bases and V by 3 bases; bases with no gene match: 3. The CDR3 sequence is CASSQWDSNTEAFF. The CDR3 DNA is TGCGCCAGCAGCCAGTGGGACAGCAACACTGAAGCTTTCTTT.

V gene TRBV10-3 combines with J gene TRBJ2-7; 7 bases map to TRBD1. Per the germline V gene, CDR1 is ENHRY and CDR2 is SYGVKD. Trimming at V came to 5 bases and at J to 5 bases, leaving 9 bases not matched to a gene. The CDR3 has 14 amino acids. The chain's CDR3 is CAISKGQGDHEQYF. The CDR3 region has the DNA TGTGCCATCAGTAAGGGTCAGGGGGACCACGAGCAGTACTTC.

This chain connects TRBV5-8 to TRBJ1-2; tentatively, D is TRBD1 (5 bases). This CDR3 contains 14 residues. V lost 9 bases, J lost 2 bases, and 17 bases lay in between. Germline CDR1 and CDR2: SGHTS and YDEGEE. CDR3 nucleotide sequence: TGTGCCATACCTCTAGGACAACTAAACTATGGCTACACCTTC. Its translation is CAIPLGQLNYGYTF.

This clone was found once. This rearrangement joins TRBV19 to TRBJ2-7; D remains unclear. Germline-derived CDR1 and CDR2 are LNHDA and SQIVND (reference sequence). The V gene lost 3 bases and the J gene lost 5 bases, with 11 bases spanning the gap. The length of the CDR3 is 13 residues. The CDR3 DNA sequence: TGTGCCAGTAGTATGATGGCTGACAACGAGCAGTACTTC. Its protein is CASSMMADNEQYF.

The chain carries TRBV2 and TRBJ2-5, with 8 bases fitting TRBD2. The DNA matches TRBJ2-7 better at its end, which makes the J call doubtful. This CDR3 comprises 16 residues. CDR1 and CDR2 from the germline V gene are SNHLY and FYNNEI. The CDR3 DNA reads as TGTGCCAGCAGTCCTATAGCGGGACTAAGCTCCTACGAGCAGTACTTC. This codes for CASSPIAGLSSYEQYF.

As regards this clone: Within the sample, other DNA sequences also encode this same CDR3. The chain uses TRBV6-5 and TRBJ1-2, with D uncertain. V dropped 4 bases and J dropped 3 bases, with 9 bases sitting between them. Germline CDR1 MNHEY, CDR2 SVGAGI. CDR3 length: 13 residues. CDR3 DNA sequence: TGTGCCAGCAGTTTACGCGGATACTATGGCTACACCTTC. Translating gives CASSLRGYYGYTF.

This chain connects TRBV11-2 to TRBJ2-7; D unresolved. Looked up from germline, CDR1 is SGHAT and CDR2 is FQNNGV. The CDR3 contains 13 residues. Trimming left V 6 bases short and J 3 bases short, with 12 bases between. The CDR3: CASSSIQNYEQYF. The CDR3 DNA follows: TGTGCCAGCAGTTCAATACAGAACTACGAGCAGTACTTC.

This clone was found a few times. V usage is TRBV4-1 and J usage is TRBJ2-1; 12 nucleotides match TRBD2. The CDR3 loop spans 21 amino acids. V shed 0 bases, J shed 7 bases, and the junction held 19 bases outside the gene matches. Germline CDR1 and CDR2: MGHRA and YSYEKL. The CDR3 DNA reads TGCGCCAGCAGCCAAGATCGGACGGGACTAGCGGGCTCAAGGGGGGAAAATGAGCAGTTCTTC. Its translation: CASSQDRTGLAGSRGENEQFF.

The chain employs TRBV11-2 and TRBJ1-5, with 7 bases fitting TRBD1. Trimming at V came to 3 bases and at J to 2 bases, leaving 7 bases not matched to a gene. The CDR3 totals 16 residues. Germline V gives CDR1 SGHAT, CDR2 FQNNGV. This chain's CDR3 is CASSFSLTGGNQPQHF. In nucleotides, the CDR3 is TGTGCCAGCAGCTTTTCGCTTACAGGGGGCAATCAGCCCCAGCATTTT.

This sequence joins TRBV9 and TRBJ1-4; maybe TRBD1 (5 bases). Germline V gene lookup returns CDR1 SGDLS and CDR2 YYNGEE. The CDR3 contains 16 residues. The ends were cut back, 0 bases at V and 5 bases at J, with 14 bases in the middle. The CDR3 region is CASSVGGTGWNEKLFF. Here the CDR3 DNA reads TGTGCCAGCAGCGTAGGCGGGACGGGTTGGAATGAAAAACTGTTTTTT. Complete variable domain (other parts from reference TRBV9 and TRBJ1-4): DSGVTQTPKHLITATGQRVTLRCSPRSGDLSVYWYQQSLDQGLQFLIQYYNGEERAKGNILERFSAQQFPDLHSELNLSSLELGDSALYFCASSVGGTGWNEKLFFGSGTQLSVL.

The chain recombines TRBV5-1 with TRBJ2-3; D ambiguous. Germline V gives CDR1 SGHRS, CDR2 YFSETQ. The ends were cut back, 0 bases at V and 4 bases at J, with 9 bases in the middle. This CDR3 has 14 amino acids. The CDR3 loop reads CASSLGVESDTQYF. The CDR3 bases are TGCGCCAGCAGCTTGGGAGTAGAGTCAGATACGCAGTATTTT.

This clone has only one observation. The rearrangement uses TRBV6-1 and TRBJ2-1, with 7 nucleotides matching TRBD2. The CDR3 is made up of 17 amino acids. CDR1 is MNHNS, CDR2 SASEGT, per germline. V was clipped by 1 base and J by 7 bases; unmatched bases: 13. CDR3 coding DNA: TGTGCCAGCAGTGAAGATTGGCGGCTAGCGGTGGAGAATGAGCAGTTCTTC. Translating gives CASSEDWRLAVENEQFF.

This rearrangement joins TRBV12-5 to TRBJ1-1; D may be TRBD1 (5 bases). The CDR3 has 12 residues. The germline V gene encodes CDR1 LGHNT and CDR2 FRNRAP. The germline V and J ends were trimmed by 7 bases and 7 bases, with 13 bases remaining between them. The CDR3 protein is CASEGARIEAFF. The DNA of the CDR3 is TGTGCTAGTGAAGGGGCGAGGATTGAAGCTTTCTTT.

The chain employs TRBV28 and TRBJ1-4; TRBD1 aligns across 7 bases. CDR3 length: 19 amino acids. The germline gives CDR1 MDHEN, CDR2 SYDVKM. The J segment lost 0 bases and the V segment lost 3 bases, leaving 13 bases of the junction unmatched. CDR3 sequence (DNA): TGTGCCAGCAGTTTGAGTTTCGACAGGGTTAAGGCAACTAATGAAAAACTGTTTTTT. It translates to CASSLSFDRVKATNEKLFF.

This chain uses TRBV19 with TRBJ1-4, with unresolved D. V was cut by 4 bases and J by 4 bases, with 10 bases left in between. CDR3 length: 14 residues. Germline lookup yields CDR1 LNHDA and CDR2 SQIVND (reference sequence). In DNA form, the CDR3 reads TGTGCCAGTAGTAACCTGGAGGGTAATGAAAAACTGTTTTTT. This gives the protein CASSNLEGNEKLFF.

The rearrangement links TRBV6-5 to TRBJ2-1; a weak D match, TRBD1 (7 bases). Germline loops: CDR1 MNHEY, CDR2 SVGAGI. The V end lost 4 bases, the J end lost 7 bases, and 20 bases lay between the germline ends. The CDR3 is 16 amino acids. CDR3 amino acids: CASSLGSGGWINEQFF. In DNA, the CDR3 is TGTGCCAGCAGTTTGGGTTCAGGGGGGTGGATTAATGAGCAGTTCTTC.

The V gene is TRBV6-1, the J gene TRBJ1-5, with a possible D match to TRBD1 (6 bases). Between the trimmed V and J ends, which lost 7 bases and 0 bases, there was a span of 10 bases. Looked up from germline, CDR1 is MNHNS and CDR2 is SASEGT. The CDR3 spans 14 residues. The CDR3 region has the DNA TGTGCCAGCACTGGACAGTTTAGCAATCAGCCCCAGCATTTT. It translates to CASTGQFSNQPQHF.

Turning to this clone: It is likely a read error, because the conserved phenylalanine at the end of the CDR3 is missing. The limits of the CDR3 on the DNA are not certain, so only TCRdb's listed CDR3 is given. CDR3 sequence: CASSQEPYLLGSL. The V call is TRBV4-2, the J call TRBJ1-2. CDR1 and CDR2 (germline): LGHNA, YNFKEQ. The CDR3 length is 13 residues, termini included.

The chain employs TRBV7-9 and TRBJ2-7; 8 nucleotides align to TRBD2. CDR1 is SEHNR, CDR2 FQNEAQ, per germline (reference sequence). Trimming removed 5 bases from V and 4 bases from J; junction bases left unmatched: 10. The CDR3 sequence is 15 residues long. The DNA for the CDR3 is TGTGCCAGCAGCCCCGAGAGCGGGAGTCGGTACGAGCAGTACTTC. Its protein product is CASSPESGSRYEQYF.

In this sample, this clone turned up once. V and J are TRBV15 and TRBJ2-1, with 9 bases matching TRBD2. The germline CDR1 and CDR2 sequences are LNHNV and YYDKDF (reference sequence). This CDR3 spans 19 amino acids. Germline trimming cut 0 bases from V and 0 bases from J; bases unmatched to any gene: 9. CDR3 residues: CATSRDPGLALSSYNEQFF. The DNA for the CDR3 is TGTGCCACCAGCAGAGACCCGGGACTAGCCTTAAGCTCCTACAATGAGCAGTTCTTC.

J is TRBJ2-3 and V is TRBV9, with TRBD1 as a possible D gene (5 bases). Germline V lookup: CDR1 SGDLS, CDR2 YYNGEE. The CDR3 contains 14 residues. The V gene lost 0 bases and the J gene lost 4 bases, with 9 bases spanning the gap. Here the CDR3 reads CASSVAGPSDTQYF. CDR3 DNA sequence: TGTGCCAGCAGCGTAGCAGGGCCTTCAGATACGCAGTATTTT.

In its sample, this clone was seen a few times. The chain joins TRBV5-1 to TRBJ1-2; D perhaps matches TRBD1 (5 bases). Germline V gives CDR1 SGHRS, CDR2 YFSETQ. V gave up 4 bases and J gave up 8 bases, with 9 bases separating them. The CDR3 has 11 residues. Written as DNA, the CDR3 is TGCGCCAGCAGCCGGGGGGACGGCTACACCTTC. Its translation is CASSRGDGYTF.

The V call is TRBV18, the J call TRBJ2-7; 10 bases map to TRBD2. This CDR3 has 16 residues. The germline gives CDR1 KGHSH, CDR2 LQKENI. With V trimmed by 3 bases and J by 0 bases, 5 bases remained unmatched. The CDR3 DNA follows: TGTGCCAGCTCACCTAAACTAGCGGGGAGCTCCTACGAGCAGTACTTC. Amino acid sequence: CASSPKLAGSSYEQYF.

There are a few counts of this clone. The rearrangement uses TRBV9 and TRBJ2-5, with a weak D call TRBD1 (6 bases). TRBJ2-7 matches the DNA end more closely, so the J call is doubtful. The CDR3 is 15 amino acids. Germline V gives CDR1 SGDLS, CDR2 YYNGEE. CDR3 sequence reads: CASSVVTSDSYEQYF. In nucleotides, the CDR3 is TGTGCCAGCAGCGTAGTCACTTCGGACAGCTACGAGCAGTACTTC.

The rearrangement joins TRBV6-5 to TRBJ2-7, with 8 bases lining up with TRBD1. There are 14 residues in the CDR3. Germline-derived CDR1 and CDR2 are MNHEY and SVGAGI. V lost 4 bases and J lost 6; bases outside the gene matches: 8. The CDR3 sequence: CASSSGQGRSEQYF. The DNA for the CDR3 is TGTGCCAGCAGTTCTGGACAGGGAAGGAGCGAGCAGTACTTC.

CDR3 sequence: CASSMGTGGYEQYF. The CDR3 nucleotides are TGTGCCAGCAGTATGGGGACAGGGGGTTACGAGCAGTACTTC. V gene TRBV28 combines with J gene TRBJ2-7; 11 bases are a match to TRBD1. Germline loops: CDR1 MDHEN, CDR2 SYDVKM. Trimming at V came to 5 bases and at J to 4 bases, leaving 4 bases not matched to a gene. The CDR3 is made up of 14 amino acids.

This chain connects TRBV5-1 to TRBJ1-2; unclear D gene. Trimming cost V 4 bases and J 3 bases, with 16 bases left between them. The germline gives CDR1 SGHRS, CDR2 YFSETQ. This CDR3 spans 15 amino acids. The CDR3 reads CASSPMAERDYGYTF. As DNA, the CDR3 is TGCGCCAGCAGCCCGATGGCCGAACGGGACTATGGCTACACCTTC.

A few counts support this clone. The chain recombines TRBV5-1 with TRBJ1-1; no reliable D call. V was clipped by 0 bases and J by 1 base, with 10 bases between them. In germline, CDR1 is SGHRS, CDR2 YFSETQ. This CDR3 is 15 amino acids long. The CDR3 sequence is CASSLGVTGNTEAFF. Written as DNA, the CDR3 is TGCGCCAGCAGCTTGGGGGTAACGGGGAACACTGAAGCTTTCTTT.

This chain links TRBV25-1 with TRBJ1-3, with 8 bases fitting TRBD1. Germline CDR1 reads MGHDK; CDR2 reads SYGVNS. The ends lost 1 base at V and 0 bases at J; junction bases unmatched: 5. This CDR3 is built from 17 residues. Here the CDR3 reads CASSEWGQDFSGNTIYF. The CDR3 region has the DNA TGTGCCAGCAGTGAATGGGGACAGGATTTCTCTGGAAACACCATATATTTT.